This TCR beta chain was profiled in a study of shared clonotypes between healthy human individuals. A remark on this clone: Its antigen is not identified.

Sequenced by immunoSEQ multiplex PCR; TCRdb stores in-frame clones only, minus some. The table lists under 1,900,000 clones, around 98.5% of them singletons. Study findings and constraints: A few donors held about 5% of naive CD4 clonotypes in common.

The CDR3 loop spans 18 amino acids. Trimming removed 0 bases from V and 1 base from J; junction bases left unmatched: 8. Germline V gene sequence: CDR1 KGHSH, CDR2 LQKENI. The origin of this receptor is a man aged 25 to 45 in good health. The chain couples TRBV18 to TRBJ1-4, with 7 bases fitting TRBD1. The sequenced sample was naive CD4+ T cells sorted from blood. The sample's subset: CD45RA+ positively selected. As DNA, the CDR3 is TGTGCCAGCTCACCACCCAGCAGGGGGTGGAGAACTAATGAAAAACTGTTTTTT. As protein: CASSPPSRGWRTNEKLFF. Looking up the rest from reference TRBV18 and TRBJ1-4 gives the full variable domain: NAGVMQNPRHLVRRRGQEARLRCSPMKGHSHVYWYRQLPEEGLKFMVYLQKENIIDESGMPKERFSAEFPKEGPSILRIQQVVRGDSAAYFCASSPPSRGWRTNEKLFFGSGTQLSVL.